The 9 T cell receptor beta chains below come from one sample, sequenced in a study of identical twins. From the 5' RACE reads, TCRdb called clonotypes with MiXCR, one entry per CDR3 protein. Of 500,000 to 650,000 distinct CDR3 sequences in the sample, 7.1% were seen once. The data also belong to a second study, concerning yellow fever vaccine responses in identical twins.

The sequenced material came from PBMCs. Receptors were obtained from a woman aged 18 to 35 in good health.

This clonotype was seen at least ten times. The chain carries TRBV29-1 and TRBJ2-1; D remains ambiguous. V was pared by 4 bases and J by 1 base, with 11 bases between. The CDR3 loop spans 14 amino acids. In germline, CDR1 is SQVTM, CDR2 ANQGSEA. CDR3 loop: CSVGILVSYNEQFF. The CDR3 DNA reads TGCAGCGTTGGTATATTGGTATCCTACAATGAGCAGTTCTTC.

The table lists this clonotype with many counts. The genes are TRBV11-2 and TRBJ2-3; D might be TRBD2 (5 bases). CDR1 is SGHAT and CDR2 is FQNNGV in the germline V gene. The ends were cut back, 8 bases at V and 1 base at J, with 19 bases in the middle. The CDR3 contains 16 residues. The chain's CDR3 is CASGHIKARGTDTQYF. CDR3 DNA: TGTGCCAGCGGCCACATTAAGGCGAGGGGCACAGATACGCAGTATTTT.

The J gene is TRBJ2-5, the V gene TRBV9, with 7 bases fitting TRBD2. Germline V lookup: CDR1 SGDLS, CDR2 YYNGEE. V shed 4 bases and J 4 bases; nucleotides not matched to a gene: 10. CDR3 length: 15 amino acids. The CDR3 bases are TGTGCCAGCAGCCAAATCGGGGGGACCGGAGAGACCCAGTACTTC. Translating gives CASSQIGGTGETQYF.

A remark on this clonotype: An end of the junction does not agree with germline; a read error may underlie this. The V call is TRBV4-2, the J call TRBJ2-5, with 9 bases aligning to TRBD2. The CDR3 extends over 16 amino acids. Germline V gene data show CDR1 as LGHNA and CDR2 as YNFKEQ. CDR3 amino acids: CASSQEAGGLSGVLDF. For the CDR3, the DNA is TGTGCCAGCAGCCAAGAGGCGGGGGGGCTTTCGGGGGTGTTAGACTTC.

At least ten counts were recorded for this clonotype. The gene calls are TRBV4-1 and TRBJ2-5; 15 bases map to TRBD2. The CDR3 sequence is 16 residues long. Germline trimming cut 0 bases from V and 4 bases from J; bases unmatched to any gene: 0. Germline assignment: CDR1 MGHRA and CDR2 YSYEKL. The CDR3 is CASSQEGLAGGETQYF. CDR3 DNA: TGCGCCAGCAGCCAAGAGGGACTAGCGGGAGGAGAGACCCAGTACTTC.

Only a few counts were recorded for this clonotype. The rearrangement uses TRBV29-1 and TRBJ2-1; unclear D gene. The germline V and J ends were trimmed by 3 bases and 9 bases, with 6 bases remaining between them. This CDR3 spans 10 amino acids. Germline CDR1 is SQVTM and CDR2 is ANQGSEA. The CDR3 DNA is TGCAGCGTTGACAGTTCTGAGCAGTTCTTC. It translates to CSVDSSEQFF.

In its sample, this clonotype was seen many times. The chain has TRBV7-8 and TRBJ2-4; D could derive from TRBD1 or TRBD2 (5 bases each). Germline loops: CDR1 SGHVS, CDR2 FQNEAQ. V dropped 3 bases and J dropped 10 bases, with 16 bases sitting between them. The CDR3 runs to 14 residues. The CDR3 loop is CASSLSGARTIQYF. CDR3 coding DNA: TGTGCCAGCAGCTTGTCCGGGGCCCGAACTATTCAGTACTTC.

Here the CDR3 reads CASSPRGASNQPQHF. CDR3 bases: TGTGCCAGCAGTCCCCGGGGGGCGAGCAATCAGCCCCAGCATTTT. The rearrangement joins TRBV28 to TRBJ1-5; perhaps TRBD1 as D (6 bases). Germline V gene sequence: CDR1 MDHEN, CDR2 SYDVKM. There are 15 residues in the CDR3. Deletions cut 5 bases from V and 1 base from J, with 12 bases between.

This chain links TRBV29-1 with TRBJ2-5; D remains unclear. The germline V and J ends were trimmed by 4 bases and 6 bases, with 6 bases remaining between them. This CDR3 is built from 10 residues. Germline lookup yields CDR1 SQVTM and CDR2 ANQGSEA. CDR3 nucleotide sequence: TGCAGCGTTGCTGCGAAGACCCAGTACTTC. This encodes CSVAAKTQYF. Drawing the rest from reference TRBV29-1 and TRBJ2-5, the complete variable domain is SAVISQKPSRDICQRGTSLTIQCQVDSQVTMMFWYRQQPGQSLTLIATANQGSEATYESGFVIDKFPISRPNLTFSTLTVSNMSPEDSSIYLCSVAAKTQYFGPGTRLLVL.